Listed below are T cell receptor beta chains from one sample, sequenced in a study of radiation and T cells in renal cell carcinoma. Produced via immunoSEQ multiplex PCR; TCRdb's table is partial and in-frame only. The data contain 130,000 to 150,000 clones, roughly 90% of them singletons. Sequencing was performed on blood, taken from a patient whose treatment included radiotherapy and nephrectomy. These receptors were collected from a woman between 50 and 59 years old with renal cell carcinoma. Each CDR3 is given with its conserved first and last residue. D genes are given only for firm matches. Size tells how often a clone was seen (once, few, many) or the class of an expanded clone, and some rows leave it out.

TRBD1	NA	TRBV5-6	TRBJ2-5	CASSFTGGETQYF	TGTGCCAGCAGCTTCACAGGGGGAGAGACCCAGTACTTC
NA	NA	TRBV2	TRBJ2-5	CASMGGLRETQYF	TGTGCCAGCATGGGGGGGCTACGGGAGACCCAGTACTTC
NA	once	TRBV11-2	TRBJ2-7	CASSLEAVTYEQYF	TGTGCCAGCAGCTTAGAGGCAGTCACCTACGAGCAGTACTTC
NA	NA	TRBV2	TRBJ2-7	CASKGWRTYEQYF	TGTGCCAGCAAAGGTTGGCGAACCTACGAGCAGTACTTC
NA	NA	TRBV5-6	TRBJ1-1	CATGEGSNTEAFF	TGTGCCACCGGGGAGGGGAGCAACACTGAAGCTTTCTTT
NA	NA	TRBV7-9	TRBJ1-2	CASSLVNYGYTF	TGTGCCAGCAGCTTAGTTAACTATGGCTACACCTTC
TRBD2	NA	TRBV9	TRBJ2-1	CASSAFGRGAERNEQFF	TGTGCCAGCAGCGCCTTTGGGCGGGGGGCCGAGCGTAATGAGCAGTTCTTC
NA	NA	TRBV6-5	TRBJ1-5	CASSPGWGFSWPQHF	TGTGCCAGCAGCCCCGGGTGGGGGTTTTCTTGGCCCCAGCATTTT
NA	NA	TRBV2	TRBJ1-3	CASRMGRENTIYF	TGTGCCAGCAGGATGGGGCGCGAAAACACCATATATTTT
TRBD1	NA	TRBV5-6	TRBJ2-2	CASSLRDRGQTGELFF	TGTGCCAGCAGCTTGAGGGACAGGGGGCAGACCGGGGAGCTGTTTTTT
TRBD2	NA	TRBV6-5	TRBJ2-3	CASKNGGSGDTQYF	TGTGCCAGCAAGAACGGGGGGTCCGGAGATACGCAGTATTTT
TRBD2	NA	TRBV4-1	TRBJ2-3	CASSLGPLGRGGTDTQYF	TGCGCCAGCAGCCTGGGGCCCCTGGGGCGGGGGGGCACAGATACGCAGTATTTT
TRBD1	NA	TRBV18	TRBJ2-7	CASVPGTGHEQYF	TGTGCCAGCGTACCCGGGACAGGACACGAGCAGTACTTC
NA	NA	TRBV6-6	TRBJ2-1	CASSSLNEQFF	TGTGCCAGCAGTAGTTTGAATGAGCAGTTCTTC
NA	NA	TRBV11-2	TRBJ2-7	CASSLRQVSYEQYF	TGTGCCAGCAGCTTACGGCAGGTCTCCTACGAGCAGTACTTC
NA	NA	TRBV10-3	TRBJ2-3	CAISESTDTQYF	TGTGCCATCAGTGAGTCGACGGATACGCAGTATTTT
NA	NA	TRBV25-1	TRBJ2-2	CASSELNTGELFF	TGTGCCAGCAGTGAATTAAACACCGGGGAGCTGTTTTTT
NA	NA	TRBV19	TRBJ2-2	CASIAQGRYTGELFF	TGTGCCAGTATTGCACAGGGAAGGTACACCGGGGAGCTGTTTTTT
NA	once	TRBV5-5	TRBJ2-6	CASSPDRTPANVLTF	TGTGCCAGCAGCCCCGACAGGACCCCAGCCAACGTCCTGACTTTC
TRBD1	NA	TRBV7-9	TRBJ2-7	CASGAPLLTGSSNEQYF	TGTGCCAGCGGGGCCCCCCTATTGACAGGGTCTTCCAACGAGCAGTACTTC
NA	NA	TRBV9	TRBJ2-3	CASSASSGITDTQYF	TGTGCCAGCAGCGCAAGTTCGGGGATCACAGATACGCAGTATTTT
NA	NA	TRBV19	TRBJ2-3	CASSSSGHRTDTQYF	TGTGCCAGTAGTTCCTCGGGTCATCGCACAGATACGCAGTATTTT
NA	NA	TRBV28	TRBJ2-7	CASSLAQAAYEQYF	TGTGCCAGCAGTCTGGCTCAGGCCGCCTACGAGCAGTACTTC
NA	few	TRBV6-5	TRBJ1-1	CASSNPGRPEAFF	TGTGCCAGCAGTAATCCGGGACGCCCTGAAGCTTTCTTT
NA	NA	TRBV6-1	TRBJ1-2	CASREEGTNYGYTF	TGTGCCAGCAGGGAGGAGGGGACTAACTATGGCTACACCTTC
TRBD2	NA	TRBV19	TRBJ2-5	CASSPAGGFWTQYF	TGTGCCAGTAGTCCAGCGGGGGGCTTTTGGACCCAGTACTTC
NA	NA	TRBV19	TRBJ2-2	CASKVISANTGELFF	TGTGCCAGTAAGGTTATAAGCGCGAACACCGGGGAGCTGTTTTTT
NA	NA	TRBV5-5	TRBJ2-3	CASSSGSSTDTQYF	TGTGCCAGCAGCTCCGGGTCTAGCACAGATACGCAGTATTTT
NA	NA	TRBV7-3	TRBJ2-6	CASSPWGSGANVLTF	TGTGCCAGCAGCCCGTGGGGTTCTGGGGCCAACGTCCTGACTTTC
NA	few	TRBV4-2	TRBJ1-5	CASSQEGAVGNQPQHF	TGTGCCAGCAGCCAAGAAGGGGCGGTGGGCAATCAGCCCCAGCATTTT
NA	NA	TRBV7-9	TRBJ1-1	CASSLVANTEAFF	TGTGCCAGCAGCTTGGTGGCGAACACTGAAGCTTTCTTT
NA	once	TRBV7-9	TRBJ2-3	CASNIRGDTQYF	TGTGCCAGCAACATAAGGGGGGATACGCAGTATTTT
NA	NA	TRBV10-3	TRBJ1-1	CATEGQNTEAFF	TGTGCCACCGAAGGACAGAACACTGAAGCTTTCTTT
NA	NA	TRBV6-6	TRBJ1-5	CASIYDSGRNQPQHF	TGTGCCAGCATCTACGACAGCGGGAGGAATCAGCCCCAGCATTTT
NA	NA	TRBV4-3	TRBJ2-3	CASSQEARGSTDTQYF	TGCGCCAGCAGCCAAGAGGCTAGGGGTAGCACAGATACGCAGTATTTT
NA	NA	TRBV5-1	TRBJ2-7	CASSLALGENYEQYF	TGCGCCAGCAGCTTGGCCTTGGGGGAAAACTACGAGCAGTACTTC
NA	NA	TRBV6-1	TRBJ1-2	CASSGRGYGYTF	TGTGCCAGCAGTGGGAGAGGGTACGGCTACACCTTC
NA	NA	TRBV19	TRBJ1-2	CASTPGGGPAVGYTF	TGTGCCAGCACTCCTGGGGGGGGCCCGGCGGTGGGCTACACCTTC
NA	NA	TRBV6-6	TRBJ1-6	CASSPDSPSNSPLHF	TGTGCCAGCAGCCCTGACAGCCCGTCGAATTCACCCCTCCACTTT
NA	NA	TRBV6-5	TRBJ2-7	CASSSSRGSYEQYF	TGTGCCAGCAGTTCCTCGCGGGGCTCCTACGAGCAGTACTTC
NA	NA	TRBV5-1	TRBJ2-7	CASSYRDGAYEQYF	TGCGCCAGCAGCTACCGGGACGGCGCCTACGAGCAGTACTTC
TRBD2	NA	TRBV7-3	TRBJ2-3	CASSLGLAEGDTQYF	TGTGCCAGCAGCTTAGGACTAGCGGAGGGGGATACGCAGTATTTT
NA	NA	TRBV6-6	TRBJ2-1	CASSPSWGKDEQFF	TGTGCCAGCAGCCCAAGCTGGGGGAAAGATGAGCAGTTCTTC
TRBD1	NA	TRBV4-3	TRBJ2-7	CASSRRVSGQEHYEQYF	TGCGCCAGCAGCCGAAGGGTCTCGGGACAGGAACACTACGAGCAGTACTTC
TRBD1	NA	TRBV4-3	TRBJ2-7	CASSQGSGQATYEQYF	TGCGCCAGCAGCCAAGGATCGGGACAGGCCACCTACGAGCAGTACTTC
TRBD1	NA	TRBV14	TRBJ2-7	CASSQVPGQGWYEQYF	TGTGCCAGCAGCCAAGTCCCGGGACAGGGGTGGTACGAGCAGTACTTC
NA	once	TRBV9	TRBJ1-4	CASSVGEGGNEKLFF	TGTGCCAGCAGCGTAGGTGAGGGCGGTAATGAAAAACTGTTTTTT
TRBD1	NA	TRBV4-1	TRBJ2-7	CASSRGTGGISGHEQYF	TGCGCCAGCTCTAGGGGGACAGGGGGGATTTCGGGGCACGAGCAGTACTTC
TRBD1	once	TRBV6-5	TRBJ2-2	CASSLDRENTGELFF	TGTGCCAGCAGCCTGGACAGGGAAAACACCGGGGAGCTGTTTTTT